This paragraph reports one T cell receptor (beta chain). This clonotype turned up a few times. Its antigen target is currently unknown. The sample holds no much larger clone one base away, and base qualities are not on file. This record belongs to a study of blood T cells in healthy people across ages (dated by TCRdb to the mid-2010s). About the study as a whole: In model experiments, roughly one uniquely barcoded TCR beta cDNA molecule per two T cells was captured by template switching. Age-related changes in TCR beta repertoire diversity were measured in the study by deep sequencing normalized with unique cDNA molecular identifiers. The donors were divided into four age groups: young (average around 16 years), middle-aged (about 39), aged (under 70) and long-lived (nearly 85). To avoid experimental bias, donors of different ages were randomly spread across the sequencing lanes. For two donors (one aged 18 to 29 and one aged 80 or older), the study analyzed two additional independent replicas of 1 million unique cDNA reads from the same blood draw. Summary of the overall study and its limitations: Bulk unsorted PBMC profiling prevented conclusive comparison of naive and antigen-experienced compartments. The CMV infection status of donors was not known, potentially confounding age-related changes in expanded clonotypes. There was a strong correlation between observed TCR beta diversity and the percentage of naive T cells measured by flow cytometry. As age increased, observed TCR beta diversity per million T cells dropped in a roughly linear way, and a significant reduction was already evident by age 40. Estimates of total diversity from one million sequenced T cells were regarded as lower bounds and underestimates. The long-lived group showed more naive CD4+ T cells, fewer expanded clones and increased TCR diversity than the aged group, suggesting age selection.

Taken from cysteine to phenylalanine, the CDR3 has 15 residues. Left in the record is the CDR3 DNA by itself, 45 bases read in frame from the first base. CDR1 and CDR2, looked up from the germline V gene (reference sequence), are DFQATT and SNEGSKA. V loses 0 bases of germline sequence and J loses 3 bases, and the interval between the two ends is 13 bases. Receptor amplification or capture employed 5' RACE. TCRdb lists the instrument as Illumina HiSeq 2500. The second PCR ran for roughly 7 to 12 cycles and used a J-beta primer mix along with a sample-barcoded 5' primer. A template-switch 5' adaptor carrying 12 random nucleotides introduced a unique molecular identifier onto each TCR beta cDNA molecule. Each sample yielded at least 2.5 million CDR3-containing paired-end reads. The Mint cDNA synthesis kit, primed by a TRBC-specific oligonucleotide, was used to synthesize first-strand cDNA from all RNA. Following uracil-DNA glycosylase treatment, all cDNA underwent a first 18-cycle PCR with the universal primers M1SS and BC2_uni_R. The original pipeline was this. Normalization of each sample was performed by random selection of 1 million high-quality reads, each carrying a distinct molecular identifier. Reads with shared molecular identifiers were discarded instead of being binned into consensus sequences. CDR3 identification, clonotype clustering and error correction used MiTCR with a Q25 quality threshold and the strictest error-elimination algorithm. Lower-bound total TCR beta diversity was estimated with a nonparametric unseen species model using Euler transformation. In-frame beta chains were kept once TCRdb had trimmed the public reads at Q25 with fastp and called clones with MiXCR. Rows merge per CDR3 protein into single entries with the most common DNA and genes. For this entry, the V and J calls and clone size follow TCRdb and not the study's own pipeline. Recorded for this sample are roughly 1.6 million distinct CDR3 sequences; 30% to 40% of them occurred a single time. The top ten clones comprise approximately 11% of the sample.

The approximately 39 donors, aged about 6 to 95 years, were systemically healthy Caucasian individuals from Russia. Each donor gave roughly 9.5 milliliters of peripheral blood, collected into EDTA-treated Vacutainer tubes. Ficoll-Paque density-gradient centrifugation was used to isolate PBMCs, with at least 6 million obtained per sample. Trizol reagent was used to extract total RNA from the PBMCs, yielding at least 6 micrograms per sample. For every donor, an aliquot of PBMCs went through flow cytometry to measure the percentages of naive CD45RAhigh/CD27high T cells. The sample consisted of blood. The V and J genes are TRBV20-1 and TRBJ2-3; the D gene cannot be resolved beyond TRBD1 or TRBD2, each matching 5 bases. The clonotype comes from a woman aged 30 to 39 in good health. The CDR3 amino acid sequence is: CSAREGTTTTDTQYF. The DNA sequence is TGCAGTGCTAGAGAGGGGACGACCACGACAGATACGCAGTATTTT.